This T cell receptor beta chain appears in the sequencing data of a study of a mutant IDH1 vaccine in newly diagnosed glioma (dated by TCRdb to 2020 to 2023). A note on the overall study: Across visits V03 through V10, patients got a total of eight vaccinations, given in weeks 1, 3, 5, 7, 11, 15, 19 and 23. Vaccination started 4-6 weeks after radiotherapy alone, or was given together with temozolomide cycles in the groups whose treatment included chemotherapy. Of the roughly 30 treated patients, 62.5% were male and roughly 40% were female, and a mean age of around 40 years was recorded. Before enrollment, most patients had been given radiochemotherapy with temozolomide as standard therapy, while the rest had received either radiotherapy alone or temozolomide alone. Peripheral blood samples were drawn at six visits, namely V03 (baseline), V05, V07, V10, V12 and V13. Longitudinal TCRB deep sequencing was done for some 25 treated patients, wherever samples were available for exploratory analyses.

This clone has just one count. No cognate antigen has been identified for it. Nothing much larger sits one base from this clone, and base qualities are not available. The sample's time point, from its label and the paper: week 5, during vaccination. Every vaccine dose consisted of 300 ug of a 20-mer mutant IDH1 peptide in Montanide, administered subcutaneously together with topical imiquimod. Newly diagnosed WHO grade 3 or 4 IDH1-mutant astrocytomas showing loss of nuclear ATRX were present in the donors. The samples were drawn from NOA16, a multicentre, single-arm, open-label phase I trial in Germany that tested a mutant IDH1 peptide vaccine in humans for the first time. Genomic DNA for TCRB sequencing was extracted from EDTA blood using the DNeasy Blood and Tissue Kit. Unmatched junction bases come to 9, with V trimmed by 3 bases and J by 5 bases. The CDR3 measures 15 amino acids from cysteine to phenylalanine. The only DNA kept is the CDR3, 45 bases in frame from the first base. CDR1 and CDR2 are drawn from the germline V gene: MGHRA, YSYEKL.

Here is what the overall study found, with its caveats: Across multiple MHC alleles, vaccine-induced immune responses were seen in approximately 93% of patients. PBMC samples for TCRB deep sequencing were selected based on availability. According to the authors, sample limitations meant that analyses of patient blood samples could not be reproduced. Pseudoprogression appeared unrelated to alterations in the top peripheral T cell clonotypes detected by TCRB sequencing.

Receptor amplification or capture employed the immunoSEQ multiplex PCR assay. Following the manufacturer's protocol, the hsTCRB Kit was used to amplify rearranged TCR beta chain sequences. An Illumina MiSeq was used to sequence the TCRB libraries. The original methods were these. The proprietary platform of the kit vendor was used for demultiplexing, trimming and gene mapping. Imported from immuneACCESS, the table was reduced by TCRdb to in-frame sequences with V and J called. These copies leave out some clones; in studies compared against another copy, an unresolved V gene accounts for under half, and the cause of the remainder is not known. The DNA gave D and trimming, while V, J and clone size come from that table. This sample lists about 58,000 clones; around four fifths were detected once. The ten top clones hold 7.4% of the sample.

The V and J genes are TRBV4-1 and TRBJ2-7; 8 bases in between match TRBD1. This receptor was obtained from a woman in her 50s with glioma. Sequencing used PBMCs, obtained from a glioma patient whose treatment included an IDH1 peptide vaccine. The CDR3 has the sequence CASSHYGQGYDEQYF. The nucleotide sequence is TGCGCCAGCAGCCATTACGGACAGGGATACGACGAGCAGTACTTC.